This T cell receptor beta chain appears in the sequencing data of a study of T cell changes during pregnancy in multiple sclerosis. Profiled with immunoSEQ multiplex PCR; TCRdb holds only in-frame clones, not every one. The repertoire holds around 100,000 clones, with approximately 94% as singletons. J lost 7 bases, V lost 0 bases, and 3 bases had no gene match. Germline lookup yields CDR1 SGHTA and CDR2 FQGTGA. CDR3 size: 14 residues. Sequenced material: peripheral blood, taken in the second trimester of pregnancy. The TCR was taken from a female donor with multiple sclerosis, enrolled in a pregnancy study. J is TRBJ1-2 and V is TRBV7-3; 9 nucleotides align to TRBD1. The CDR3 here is CASSLTIQGAGYTF. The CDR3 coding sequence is TGTGCCAGCAGCTTAACAATACAGGGGGCTGGCTACACCTTC.